What follows are 23 T cell receptor beta chains derived from one specimen sequenced in a study of PD-L1 blockade in urothelial cancer. This table comes from immunoSEQ multiplex PCR, and its TCRdb copy is limited to in-frame clones, with some not included. The sample holds about 84,000 clones, roughly 87% seen once. The material was PBMCs, obtained around atezolizumab (anti-PD-L1) treatment. The receptors were sampled from a man between 65 and 85 years old with urothelial cancer.

This sequence joins TRBV7-9 and TRBJ2-3; no firm D call. Trimming took 5 bases from V and 6 from J, leaving 9 bases between them. The CDR3 runs to 12 residues. The V gene's germline CDR1 is SEHNR and CDR2 FQNEAQ (reference sequence). In nucleotides, the CDR3 is TGTGCCAGCAGCCCCCCCGCGGATACGCAGTATTTT. Protein product: CASSPPADTQYF.

This clone has a handful of counts. This chain joins TRBV4-3 and TRBJ1-2, with D uncertain. Per germline, CDR1 LGHNA and CDR2 YSLEER. Deletions cut 5 bases from V and 7 bases from J, with 17 bases between. This CDR3 has 14 residues. The CDR3 loop reads CASSVKRISAGYTF. DNA for the CDR3: TGCGCCAGCAGCGTAAAGAGGATCTCGGCTGGCTACACCTTC.

This clone was observed a handful of times. The J gene is TRBJ1-1, the V gene TRBV5-4; the match to TRBD1 covers 9 bases. The CDR3 length is 15 residues. Germline V gene sequence: CDR1 SGHNT, CDR2 YYREEE (reference sequence). V was pared by 4 bases and J by 2 bases, with 6 bases of the junction left unmatched. As DNA, the CDR3 is TGTGCCAGCAGCGGGGACAGGGCTATTAACACTGAAGCTTTCTTT. Its protein is CASSGDRAINTEAFF.

This rearrangement joins TRBV29-1 to TRBJ2-3; D not certain. CDR1 is SQVTM, CDR2 ANQGSEA, per germline. Trimming stripped 4 bases from V and 3 bases from J, with 8 bases between. The CDR3 length is 12 residues. CDR3 sequence: CSVADFTDTQYF. The CDR3 nucleotides read TGCAGCGTTGCTGACTTTACAGATACGCAGTATTTT.

The J gene is TRBJ2-5, the V gene TRBV5-1, with TRBD2 matching over 9 bases. V was pared by 4 bases and J by 5 bases, with 12 bases of the junction left unmatched. Per the germline V gene, CDR1 is SGHRS and CDR2 is YFSETQ. The CDR3 runs to 16 residues. CDR3 amino acids: CASSKPTSGETETQYF. The CDR3 coding sequence is TGCGCCAGCAGCAAGCCGACTAGCGGAGAAACGGAGACCCAGTACTTC.

The V and J genes are TRBV19 and TRBJ2-3; 15 bases agree with TRBD2. The CDR3 loop spans 19 amino acids. The trim removed 0 bases at V and 0 bases at J, leaving 4 bases unmatched. Germline V CDR1 and CDR2: LNHDA, SQIVND (reference sequence). Here the CDR3 DNA reads TGTGCCAGTAGTATAGAGGGACTAGCGGGGGGAACTAGCACAGATACGCAGTATTTT. The encoded protein is CASSIEGLAGGTSTDTQYF. Using reference TRBV19 and TRBJ2-3 for the parts outside the CDR3, the full variable domain is DGGITQSPKYLFRKEGQNVTLSCEQNLNHDAMYWYRQDPGQGLRLIYYSQIVNDFQKGDIAEGYSVSREKKESFPLTVTSAQKNPTAFYLCASSIEGLAGGTSTDTQYFGPGTRLTVL.

The rearrangement links TRBV6-9 to TRBJ2-7; 10 bases are shared with TRBD1. The germline CDR1 and CDR2 sequences are MNHGY and SVAAGI. This CDR3 has 18 amino acids. Germline trimming cut 9 bases from V and 3 bases from J; bases unmatched to any gene: 20. The CDR3 region is CARAWGQGFSLARYEQYF. The CDR3 DNA is TGTGCCAGAGCTTGGGGACAGGGGTTCTCCCTAGCGCGCTACGAGCAGTACTTC.

This clone has just a few counts. The V call is TRBV28, the J call TRBJ1-1; D is uncertain. Germline CDR1 and CDR2: MDHEN and SYDVKM. V was clipped by 5 bases and J by 5 bases, with 15 bases between them. This CDR3 has 14 amino acids. CDR3 region: CASSPPARGTEAFF. The CDR3 region has the DNA TGTGCCAGCAGTCCTCCCGCGCGGGGTACTGAAGCTTTCTTT.

This chain links TRBV21-1 with TRBJ2-5; TRBD2 is the table's D call, not checked against the DNA. TRBV21-1 is recorded as a pseudogene. CDR3 length: 14 residues. Written as DNA, the CDR3 is TGTGCCAGCAGCAAAGATACAAGAGGAGAGACCCAGTACTTC. Its translation: CASSKDTRGETQYF.

The rearrangement links TRBV5-5 to TRBJ2-5; TRBD1 matches at 7 bases. CDR3 size: 16 residues. Per the germline V gene, CDR1 is SGHKS and CDR2 is YYEKEE (reference sequence). J lost 5 bases, V lost 3 bases, and 13 bases had no gene match. Here the CDR3 reads CASSYYTQTGKETQYF. The CDR3 coding sequence is TGTGCCAGCAGCTACTATACCCAGACAGGGAAGGAGACCCAGTACTTC.

The rearrangement links TRBV4-3 to TRBJ2-2; tentatively, D is TRBD1 (6 bases). The CDR3 runs to 15 residues. Germline loops: CDR1 LGHNA, CDR2 YSLEER. Trimming cost V 1 base and J 7 bases, with 13 bases left between them. The CDR3 bases are TGCGCCAGCAGCCAAGGTCCAGGGGAGAGCGGGGAGCTGTTTTTT. This gives the protein CASSQGPGESGELFF.

This rearrangement joins TRBV5-4 to TRBJ2-7; tentatively, D is TRBD2 (6 bases). This CDR3 is built from 13 residues. CDR1 is SGHNT and CDR2 is YYREEE in the germline V gene (reference sequence). The V end lost 0 bases, the J end lost 2 bases, and 6 bases lay between the germline ends. CDR3 in amino acids: CASSLERAYEQYF. Written as DNA, the CDR3 is TGTGCCAGCAGCTTGGAGCGGGCCTACGAGCAGTACTTC. Full variable domain (missing parts from reference TRBV5-4 and TRBJ2-7): ETGVTQSPTHLIKTRGQQVTLRCSSQSGHNTVSWYQQALGQGPQFIFQYYREEENGRGNFPPRFSGLQFPNYSSELNVNALELDDSALYLCASSLERAYEQYFGPGTRLTVT.

The chain recombines TRBV18 with TRBJ1-1, with D tentatively TRBD1 (5 bases). The CDR3 length is 14 residues. Trimming took 5 bases from V and 1 from J, leaving 11 bases between them. Looked up from germline, CDR1 is KGHSH and CDR2 is LQKENI. This chain's CDR3 is CASSITGENTEAFF. The CDR3, as DNA: TGTGCCAGCTCAATTACAGGTGAGAACACTGAAGCTTTCTTT.

This sequence joins TRBV2 and TRBJ2-3, with D possibly TRBD2 on 6 matching bases. There are 16 residues in the CDR3. V lost 3 bases to trimming and J lost 6 bases, with 19 bases between them. Germline V lookup: CDR1 SNHLY, CDR2 FYNNEI. CDR3 sequence reads: CASSDAPGLQEDTQYF. The CDR3 DNA reads TGTGCCAGCAGTGACGCCCCGGGACTGCAGGAGGATACGCAGTATTTT.

Only one count was recorded for this clone. V and J are TRBV19 and TRBJ1-6; 10 bases align to TRBD1. The trim removed 5 bases at V and 10 bases at J, leaving 5 bases unmatched. Germline V CDR1 and CDR2: LNHDA, SQIVND (reference sequence). This CDR3 region has 14 residues. CDR3 region: CASSPRDRGSPLHF. CDR3 in DNA: TGTGCCAGTAGTCCCCGGGACAGGGGCTCACCCCTCCACTTT.

The rearrangement uses TRBV7-2 and TRBJ2-3; 7 bases line up with TRBD2. Germline trimming cut 5 bases from V and 0 bases from J; bases unmatched to any gene: 5. Germline V lookup: CDR1 SGHTA, CDR2 FQGNSA. This CDR3 comprises 15 residues. The CDR3: CASSVISGSTDTQYF. Here the CDR3 DNA reads TGTGCCAGCAGCGTAATTAGCGGGAGCACAGATACGCAGTATTTT.

The chain carries TRBV28 and TRBJ1-2; 12 bases are shared with TRBD1. This CDR3 region has 14 residues. Looked up from germline, CDR1 is MDHEN and CDR2 is SYDVKM. V dropped 8 bases and J dropped 8; count of bases not matched to a gene: 9. CDR3: CASWPGQGAGGYTF. In DNA form, the CDR3 reads TGTGCCAGCTGGCCGGGACAGGGGGCCGGCGGCTACACCTTC.

This clone was observed a few times. J is TRBJ1-1 and V is TRBV7-9; tentative D call: TRBD1 (5 bases). Germline-derived CDR1 and CDR2 are SEHNR and FQNEAQ (reference sequence). The V end lost 5 bases, the J end lost 3 bases, and 13 bases lay between the germline ends. The CDR3 runs 14 residues. The CDR3, as DNA: TGTGCCAGCAGCCCTCAGGGTGAGGACACTGAAGCTTTCTTT. The encoded protein is CASSPQGEDTEAFF.

The chain combines TRBV19 with TRBJ2-3; D may be TRBD1 (5 bases). This CDR3 has 14 amino acids. V lost 3 bases and J 4 bases, leaving 11 bases between the germline ends. Germline V gives CDR1 LNHDA, CDR2 SQIVND (reference sequence). CDR3: CASSIRDSPDTQYF. The CDR3 nucleotides are TGTGCCAGTAGTATCAGAGACAGCCCAGATACGCAGTATTTT.

The chain uses TRBV9 and TRBJ1-1; D ambiguous. This CDR3 is built from 13 residues. Germline values: CDR1 SGDLS, CDR2 YYNGEE. With 0 bases removed from V and 3 bases from J, the gap between germline ends came to 6 bases. The CDR3 protein is CASSVGSDTEAFF. The CDR3 DNA sequence: TGTGCCAGCAGCGTAGGGTCGGACACTGAAGCTTTCTTT.

J is TRBJ1-5 and V is TRBV6-5; the D gene is possibly TRBD1 (5 bases). The V gene's germline CDR1 is MNHEY and CDR2 SVGAGI. The V gene lost 4 bases and the J gene lost 5 bases, with 18 bases spanning the gap. The CDR3 has 16 residues. CDR3 coding DNA: TGTGCCAGCAGTTCCCGGCGGCAGGAAGGGGATCAGCCCCAGCATTTT. It specifies CASSSRRQEGDQPQHF.

The J gene is TRBJ1-1, the V gene TRBV13; D ambiguous. The germline V gene encodes CDR1 PRHDT and CDR2 FYEKMQ (reference sequence). V gave up 2 bases and J gave up 0 bases, with 4 bases separating them. The CDR3 runs 13 residues. CDR3 sequence: CASSLTVNTEAFF. In DNA, the CDR3 is TGTGCCAGCAGCTTAACAGTGAACACTGAAGCTTTCTTT.

This sequence joins TRBV5-1 and TRBJ2-7, with TRBD1 matching 8 bases. The CDR3 is 15 amino acids. Looked up from germline, CDR1 is SGHRS and CDR2 is YFSETQ. V was clipped by 3 bases and J by 0 bases; unmatched bases: 5. The DNA of the CDR3 is TGCGCCAGCAGCTATGGGACAGGCGGCTCCTACGAGCAGTACTTC. Amino acids: CASSYGTGGSYEQYF. The whole variable domain, filled in from reference TRBV5-1 and TRBJ2-7, reads KAGVTQTPRYLIKTRGQQVTLSCSPISGHRSVSWYQQTPGQGLQFLFEYFSETQRNKGNFPGRFSGRQFSNSRSEMNVSTLELGDSALYLCASSYGTGGSYEQYFGPGTRLTVT.